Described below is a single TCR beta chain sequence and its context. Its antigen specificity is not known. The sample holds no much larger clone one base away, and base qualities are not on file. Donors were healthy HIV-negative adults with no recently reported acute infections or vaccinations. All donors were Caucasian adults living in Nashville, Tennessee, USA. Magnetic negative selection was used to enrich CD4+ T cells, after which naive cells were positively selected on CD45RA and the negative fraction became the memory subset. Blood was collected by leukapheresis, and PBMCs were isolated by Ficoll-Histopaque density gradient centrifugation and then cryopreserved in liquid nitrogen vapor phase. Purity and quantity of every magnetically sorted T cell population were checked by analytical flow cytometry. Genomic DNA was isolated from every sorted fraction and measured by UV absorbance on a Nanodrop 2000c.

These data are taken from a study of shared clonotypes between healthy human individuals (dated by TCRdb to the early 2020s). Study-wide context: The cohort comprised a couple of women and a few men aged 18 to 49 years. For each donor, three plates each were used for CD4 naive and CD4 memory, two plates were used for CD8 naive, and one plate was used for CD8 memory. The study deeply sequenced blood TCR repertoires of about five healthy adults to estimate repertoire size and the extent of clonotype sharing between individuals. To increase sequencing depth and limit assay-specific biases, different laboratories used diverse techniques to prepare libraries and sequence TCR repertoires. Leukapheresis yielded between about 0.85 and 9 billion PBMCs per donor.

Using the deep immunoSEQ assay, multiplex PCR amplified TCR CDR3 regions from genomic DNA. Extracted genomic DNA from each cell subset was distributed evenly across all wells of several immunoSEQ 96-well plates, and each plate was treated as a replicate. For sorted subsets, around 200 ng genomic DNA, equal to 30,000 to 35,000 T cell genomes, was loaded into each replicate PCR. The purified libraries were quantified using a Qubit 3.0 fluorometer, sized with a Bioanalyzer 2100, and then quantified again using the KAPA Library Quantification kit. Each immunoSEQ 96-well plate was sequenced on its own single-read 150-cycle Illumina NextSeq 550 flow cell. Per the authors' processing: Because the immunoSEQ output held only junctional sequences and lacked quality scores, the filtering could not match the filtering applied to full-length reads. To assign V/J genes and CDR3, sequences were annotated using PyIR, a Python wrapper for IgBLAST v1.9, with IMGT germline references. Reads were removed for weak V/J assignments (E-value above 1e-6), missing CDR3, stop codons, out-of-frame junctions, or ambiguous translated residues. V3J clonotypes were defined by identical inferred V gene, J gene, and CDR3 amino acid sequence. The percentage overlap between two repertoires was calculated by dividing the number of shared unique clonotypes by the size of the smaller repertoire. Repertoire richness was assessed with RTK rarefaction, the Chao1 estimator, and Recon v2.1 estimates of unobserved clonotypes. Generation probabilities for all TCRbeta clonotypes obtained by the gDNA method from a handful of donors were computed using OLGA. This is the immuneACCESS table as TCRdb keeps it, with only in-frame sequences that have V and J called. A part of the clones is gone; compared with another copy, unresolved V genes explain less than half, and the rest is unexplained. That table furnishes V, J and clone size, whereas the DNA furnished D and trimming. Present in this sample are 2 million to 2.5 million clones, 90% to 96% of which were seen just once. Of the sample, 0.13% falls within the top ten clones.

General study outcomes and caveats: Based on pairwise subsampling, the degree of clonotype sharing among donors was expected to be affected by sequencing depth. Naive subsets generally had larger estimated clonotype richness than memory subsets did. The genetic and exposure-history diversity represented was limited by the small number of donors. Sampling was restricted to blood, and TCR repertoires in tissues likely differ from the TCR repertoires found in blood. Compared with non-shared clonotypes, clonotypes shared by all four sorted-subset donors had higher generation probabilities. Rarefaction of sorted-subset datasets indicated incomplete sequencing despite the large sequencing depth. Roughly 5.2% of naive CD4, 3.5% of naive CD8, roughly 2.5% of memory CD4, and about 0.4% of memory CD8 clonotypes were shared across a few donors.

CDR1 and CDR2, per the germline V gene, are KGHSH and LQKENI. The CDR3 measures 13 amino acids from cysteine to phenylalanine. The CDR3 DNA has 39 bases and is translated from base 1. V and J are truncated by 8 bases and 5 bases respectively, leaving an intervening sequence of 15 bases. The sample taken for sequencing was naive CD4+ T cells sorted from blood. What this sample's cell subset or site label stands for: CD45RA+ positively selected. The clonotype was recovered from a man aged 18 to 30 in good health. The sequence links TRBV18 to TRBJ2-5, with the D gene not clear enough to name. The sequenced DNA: TGTGCCAGCACGTCTCGGGCGGCGGAGACCCAGTACTTC. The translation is CASTSRAAETQYF.